The entry below describes one T cell receptor (beta chain). The antigen is not known. The data are from a study of response to subunit inactivated influenza vaccine. Notes on the study in general: Seasonal influenza vaccination, on each occasion, was suggested by the authors to recruit few new T cells.

From the RT-PCR reads, TCRdb called clonotypes with MiXCR, one entry per CDR3 protein. The sample holds a few hundred thousand distinct CDR3 sequences, 10% to 11% seen once. Deletions cut 5 bases from V and 2 bases from J, with 13 bases between. Germline assignment: CDR1 SGHTA and CDR2 FQGNSA. The CDR3 sequence is 15 residues long. The TCR sequence derives from a man aged 45-60 years who received an inactivated influenza vaccine. V and J are TRBV7-2 and TRBJ1-3; TRBD1 is a possible D gene (6 bases). The starting material was PBMCs from blood, obtained around seven weeks after vaccination. The CDR3: CASSPAGTTGNTIYF. CDR3 nucleotides: TGTGCCAGCAGCCCCGCCGGGACAACTGGAAACACCATATATTTT.